These T cell receptor beta chains were read from a single sample in a study of cytomegalovirus exposure and HLA in healthy donors. The assay was immunoSEQ multiplex PCR, and TCRdb's table has in-frame clones only and misses some. The table records about 190,000 clones, 75% to 90% of them present only once. The sample taken for sequencing was PBMCs. These receptors were collected from a man aged 45-65 years in good health and CMV-seronegative. Both conserved end residues are part of each CDR3. A D gene is named only where the DNA matches it firmly. Some rows have no size entry. The others give once, few or many, or a class for an expanded clone.

J: TRBJ2-7; V: TRBV6-5; size: -; D: TRBD2; DNA: TGTGCCAGCCGACGGACTAGCGGCGTCCACGAGCAGTACTTC; CDR3: CASRRTSGVHEQYF
J: TRBJ2-2; V: TRBV28; size: -; D: TRBD1; DNA: TGTGCCAGCACGAGGGTAGCTTTGACAGGGGGGAGCGGGGAGCTGTTTTTT; CDR3: CASTRVALTGGSGELFF
J: TRBJ2-7; V: TRBV7-9; size: -; D: TRBD1; DNA: TGTTCCAGCAGCTTCGGACAGGCCTACGAGCAGTACTTC; CDR3: CSSSFGQAYEQYF
J: TRBJ1-5; V: TRBV19; size: -; D: TRBD1; DNA: TGTGCCAGTACCGGGGACAGACCTTACAATCAGCCCCAGCATTTT; CDR3: CASTGDRPYNQPQHF
J: TRBJ2-5; V: TRBV11-2; size: -; D: TRBD2; DNA: TGTGCCAGCAGCCGGACTAGCTTAGAAGCAGAGACCCAGTACTTC; CDR3: CASSRTSLEAETQYF
J: TRBJ2-1; V: TRBV5-1; size: -; D: TRBD1; DNA: TGCGCCAGCAGCGCCCGGACAGGGCTCTTGAGCTCCTACAATGAGCAGTTCTTC; CDR3: CASSARTGLLSSYNEQFF
J: TRBJ1-2; V: TRBV18; size: -; D: TRBD1; DNA: TGTGCCAGCTCACCACGGAGGGGGCGATCGAATGGCTACACCTTC; CDR3: CASSPRRGRSNGYTF
J: TRBJ2-6; V: TRBV18; size: -; D: -; DNA: TGTGCCAGCTCATCCTCTTCCATAAACAGGGCTGGGGCCAACGTCCTGACTTTC; CDR3: CASSSSSINRAGANVLTF
J: TRBJ1-1; V: TRBV6-1; size: few; D: -; DNA: TGTGCCAGTCGAAAGACAGACCCGAACACTGAAGCTTTCTTT; CDR3: CASRKTDPNTEAFF
J: TRBJ2-2; V: TRBV19; size: -; D: -; DNA: TGTGCCAGTACCGTACAGGGTTCCGGGGAGCTGTTTTTT; CDR3: CASTVQGSGELFF
J: TRBJ1-3; V: TRBV7-2; size: -; D: -; DNA: TGTGCCAGCAGCTTAAGTCAGCGCTCTGGAAACACCATATATTTT; CDR3: CASSLSQRSGNTIYF
J: TRBJ2-3; V: TRBV7-3; size: once; D: -; DNA: TGTGCCAGCAGCTTGTCGGGACTTAGCACAGATACGCAGTATTTT; CDR3: CASSLSGLSTDTQYF
J: TRBJ1-2; V: TRBV5-4; size: -; D: -; DNA: TGTGCCAGCAGCTTGGCCGGGCAGGGAAGCTATGGCTACACCTTC; CDR3: CASSLAGQGSYGYTF
J: TRBJ2-5; V: TRBV5-1; size: -; D: -; DNA: TGCGCCAGCAGTTACGGGAGACAAGAGACCCAGTACTTC; CDR3: CASSYGRQETQYF
J: TRBJ2-3; V: TRBV4-3; size: -; D: -; DNA: TGCGCCAGCAGCCAAGATCCCGGGTTTAGCACAGATACGCAGTATTTT; CDR3: CASSQDPGFSTDTQYF
J: TRBJ2-2; V: TRBV18; size: -; D: TRBD1; DNA: TGTGCCAGCTCACCACCCATGACAGGGATGAACACCGGGGAGCTGTTTTTT; CDR3: CASSPPMTGMNTGELFF
J: TRBJ1-1; V: TRBV4-1; size: -; D: TRBD1; DNA: TGCGCCAGCGAAAAAGGTCAGGGGGCTAACACTGAAGCTTTCTTT; CDR3: CASEKGQGANTEAFF
J: TRBJ2-7; V: TRBV4-3; size: -; D: -; DNA: TGCGCCAGCAGCCAAATAGCGGCCTTATCGGAGGGTCACGAGCAGTACTTC; CDR3: CASSQIAALSEGHEQYF
J: TRBJ2-7; V: TRBV5-4; size: once; D: TRBD1; DNA: TGTGCCAGCAGCTTGGACAGGGGATACGAGCAGTACTTC; CDR3: CASSLDRGYEQYF
J: TRBJ2-7; V: TRBV23-1; size: -; D: TRBD1; DNA: TGCGCCAGCAGTCAATCGATCCGACAGGGAGACGAGCAGTACTTC; CDR3: CASSQSIRQGDEQYF
J: TRBJ1-1; V: TRBV4-3; size: few; D: -; DNA: TGCGCCAGCAGCCAAGTAAGCAGGGACACTGAAGCTTTCTTT; CDR3: CASSQVSRDTEAFF
J: TRBJ2-7; V: TRBV7-6; size: -; D: -; DNA: TGTGCCAGCAGCTCTCTTTCTCCCCCCTACGAGCAGTACTTC; CDR3: CASSSLSPPYEQYF
J: TRBJ2-3; V: TRBV13; size: few; D: -; DNA: TGTGCCAGCAGCTTAGGACAGGGTTTCACAGATACGCAGTATTTT; CDR3: CASSLGQGFTDTQYF
J: TRBJ1-1; V: TRBV6-5; size: -; D: -; DNA: TGTGCCAGCAGCCCGGCGGGGCAGAACACTGAAGCTTTCTTT; CDR3: CASSPAGQNTEAFF
J: TRBJ1-5; V: TRBV7-6; size: -; D: -; DNA: TGTGCCAGCAACACAGGCAATCAGCCCCAGCATTTT; CDR3: CASNTGNQPQHF
J: TRBJ2-7; V: TRBV19; size: -; D: TRBD1; DNA: TGTGCCAGTAGTCCAGGGACAGGGGAATACGAGCAGTACTTC; CDR3: CASSPGTGEYEQYF
J: TRBJ2-3; V: TRBV5-4; size: -; D: TRBD2; DNA: TGTGCCAGCAGCTTCAGGGCCCGCGGGGGGTCTTTT; CDR3: CASSFRARGGSF
J: TRBJ2-7; V: TRBV30; size: few; D: TRBD1; DNA: TGTGCCTGGCACCGGGACAGACCCTACGAGCAGTACTTC; CDR3: CAWHRDRPYEQYF
J: TRBJ2-4; V: TRBV5-1; size: -; D: -; DNA: TGCGCCAGCAGCTTCTGGCAGGGGAAAGGGAACATTCAGTACTTC; CDR3: CASSFWQGKGNIQYF
J: TRBJ1-3; V: TRBV30; size: -; D: -; DNA: TGTGCCTGGAGTGTACTTCAGGGGCTCGGAAACACCATATATTTT; CDR3: CAWSVLQGLGNTIYF
J: TRBJ2-3; V: TRBV5-4; size: -; D: TRBD2; DNA: TGTGCCAGCAGCTTGGGGGGTAGCGGGGGTCTAGATACGCAGTATTTT; CDR3: CASSLGGSGGLDTQYF
J: TRBJ2-6; V: TRBV5-1; size: -; D: -; DNA: TGCGCCAGCACAAGGGGGGGGGCAATAGTCTCTGGGGCCAACGTCCTGACTTTC; CDR3: CASTRGGAIVSGANVLTF
J: TRBJ1-5; V: TRBV18; size: -; D: TRBD1; DNA: TGTGCCAGCTCACCGAGGCAGGGGGCCCTCAATCAGCCCCAGCATTTT; CDR3: CASSPRQGALNQPQHF
J: TRBJ2-1; V: TRBV7-2; size: -; D: TRBD2; DNA: TGTGCCAGCAGCCGGCGGACTAGCGGGAGAATGGGTCAAAAGGAGCAGTTCTTC; CDR3: CASSRRTSGRMGQKEQFF
J: TRBJ2-7; V: TRBV30; size: -; D: -; DNA: TGTGCCGGTGCGGGACTCAATCTCTACGAGCAGTACTTC; CDR3: CAGAGLNLYEQYF
J: TRBJ2-7; V: TRBV30; size: -; D: TRBD2; DNA: TGTGCCTCTGAAGCGGGGCTGACCGAGCAGTACTTC; CDR3: CASEAGLTEQYF
J: TRBJ2-1; V: TRBV27; size: once; D: -; DNA: TGTGCCAGCACAACCCGGGACACGGTTGAGCAGTTCTTC; CDR3: CASTTRDTVEQFF
J: TRBJ2-7; V: TRBV30; size: -; D: TRBD2; DNA: TGTGCCTGGAGTTGGGGGGGAAGTTACGAGCAGTACTTC; CDR3: CAWSWGGSYEQYF
J: TRBJ2-7; V: TRBV7-9; size: few; D: -; DNA: TGTGCCAGCAGCTTTTTTAGCGGTTCCTACGAGCAGTACTTC; CDR3: CASSFFSGSYEQYF
J: TRBJ1-5; V: TRBV7-2; size: -; D: TRBD1; DNA: TGTGCCAGCAGTCAAGACAGGGCAAATCAGCCCCAGCATTTT; CDR3: CASSQDRANQPQHF
J: TRBJ1-5; V: TRBV4-2; size: -; D: TRBD1; DNA: TGTGCCAGCAGCCAGGCTAGGGGGCCTTATGGCAATCAGCCCCAGCATTTT; CDR3: CASSQARGPYGNQPQHF
J: TRBJ1-4; V: TRBV4-3; size: few; D: -; DNA: TGCGCCAGCAGCCAAGGACGGAGGGCTGAAAAACTGTTTTTT; CDR3: CASSQGRRAEKLFF
J: TRBJ2-7; V: TRBV11-2; size: -; D: -; DNA: TGTGCCAGCAGCTTATCCGGACTGGGCGAGCAGTACTTC; CDR3: CASSLSGLGEQYF
J: TRBJ2-1; V: TRBV7-6; size: few; D: -; DNA: TGTGCCAGCAGCTTAGCGCCTGGCAACTACAATGAGCAGTTCTTC; CDR3: CASSLAPGNYNEQFF
J: TRBJ1-3; V: TRBV5-1; size: few; D: TRBD1; DNA: TGCGCCAGCAGTTCTGACAGGGCTGGAAACACCATATATTTT; CDR3: CASSSDRAGNTIYF
J: TRBJ1-4; V: TRBV7-7; size: once; D: -; DNA: TGTGCTAGCAGCCCGGCGGGGGGTTCTAATGAAAAACTGTTTTTT; CDR3: CASSPAGGSNEKLFF
J: TRBJ2-1; V: TRBV19; size: -; D: -; DNA: TGTGCCAGTAGTCATGTGGGGGCTTCCTACAATGAGCAGTTCTTC; CDR3: CASSHVGASYNEQFF
J: TRBJ1-3; V: TRBV4-3; size: -; D: TRBD1; DNA: TGCGCCAGCAGCCAACACCAGGGGGCGATTGCTGGAAACACCATATATTTT; CDR3: CASSQHQGAIAGNTIYF
J: TRBJ1-1; V: TRBV6-1; size: -; D: TRBD1; DNA: TGTGCCAGCAGTGAACAAAGGGCGACAGGGAGGAACACTGAAGCTTTCTTT; CDR3: CASSEQRATGRNTEAFF
J: TRBJ2-3; V: TRBV5-4; size: -; D: TRBD2; DNA: TGTGCCAGCAGCTTGGCACCTAGCGGGGGAGTGGATACGCAGTATTTT; CDR3: CASSLAPSGGVDTQYF
J: TRBJ1-6; V: TRBV28; size: few; D: -; DNA: TGTGCCAGCAGTTCCGGGACTCCTAATTCACCCCTCCACTTT; CDR3: CASSSGTPNSPLHF
J: TRBJ1-3; V: TRBV4-1; size: few; D: -; DNA: TGCGCCAGCAGCCCCCAGGTGGGAAACACCATATATTTT; CDR3: CASSPQVGNTIYF
J: TRBJ2-2; V: TRBV28; size: -; D: TRBD1; DNA: TGTGCCAGCAGTTTGGACAGGGCTTTCACCGGGGAGCTGTTTTTT; CDR3: CASSLDRAFTGELFF
J: TRBJ2-2; V: TRBV28; size: -; D: TRBD2; DNA: TGTGCCAGCAGATTAGCGGGAGGGCCTGGCGGGGAGCTGTTTTTT; CDR3: CASRLAGGPGGELFF
J: TRBJ2-3; V: TRBV29-1; size: -; D: -; DNA: TGCAGCGTTACGACTGACAGGCAACTCACAGATACGCAGTATTTT; CDR3: CSVTTDRQLTDTQYF
J: TRBJ1-1; V: TRBV18; size: -; D: -; DNA: TGTGCCAGCTCACCAGAGGGAACTGAAGCTTTCTTT; CDR3: CASSPEGTEAFF
J: TRBJ2-7; V: TRBV10-3; size: few; D: TRBD2; DNA: TGTGCCATCAGAAAGACTAGCGGGGACCCCGAGCAGTACTTC; CDR3: CAIRKTSGDPEQYF